Listed below are T cell receptor beta chains from one sample, sequenced in a study of T cell repertoires in cytomegalovirus infection. TCRdb called the reads again in MiXCR, with one record for every CDR3 protein. Counted here are roughly 990,000 distinct CDR3 sequences, roughly 31% occurring once; the ten biggest clones make up 13%. Their cognate antigens are unknown. The source was cultured CD8+ T cells from PBMCs, collected from culture after CMV antigen stimulation. The receptors stem from a human donor in good health (CMV status not recorded). Some clones in this sample may be carry-over from other donors' samples. Both conserved end residues are trimmed from each CDR3. Not all rows give a size; the values are once, few, many and, for expanded clones, a class.

size	V	J	CDR3
.	TRBV6-6	TRBJ2-1	ASSSGTSGGGQF
few	TRBV7-2	TRBJ2-3	ASSLRRGGSDTQY
.	TRBV18	TRBJ1-5	ASSRAQGVDYSNQPQH
.	TRBV2	TRBJ1-4	ASSETLTGADEKLF
.	TRBV6-6	TRBJ2-1	ASLTQGNEQF
many	TRBV7-8	TRBJ2-1	ASSLEPGLQGNEQF
.	TRBV12-3/TRBV12-4	TRBJ2-5	ASSRTRQETQY
.	TRBV28	TRBJ1-1	ASIHRGGTEAF
.	TRBV9	TRBJ2-4	ASTTSGEVQNIQY
few	TRBV9	TRBJ2-1	ASSVEASSYNEQF
few	TRBV27	TRBJ1-2	ASSSRTAADYGYT
many	TRBV12-3/TRBV12-4	TRBJ1-5	ASSSGLQPQH
.	TRBV9	TRBJ2-7	ASSVEKDPPYEQY
many	TRBV7-2	TRBJ2-1	ASSPGGPEQF
.	TRBV28	TRBJ1-6	ASSLRGHSYNSPLH
.	TRBV12-5	TRBJ1-2	ASGLETQGAFYYGYT
many	TRBV12-5	TRBJ1-1	ASGFKGGTEAF
few	TRBV9	TRBJ2-1	ASSVAYNEQF
.	TRBV9	TRBJ2-3	ASSPWDYTDTQY
few	TRBV5-1	TRBJ2-1	ASSTTPSGGSRF
many	TRBV5-6	TRBJ2-7	ASSLGGGDYEQY
.	TRBV19	TRBJ1-5	ASSIGPYQPQH
.	TRBV7-9	TRBJ2-7	ASSSNPGQGADRQY
many	TRBV3-1	TRBJ2-1	ASSQVSARGNEQF
many	TRBV7-2	TRBJ1-6	ASSLALQGRRVHSPLH
few	TRBV20-1	TRBJ2-1	SAREAGDNEQF
.	TRBV10-2	TRBJ2-7	ASSDPRLDYEQY